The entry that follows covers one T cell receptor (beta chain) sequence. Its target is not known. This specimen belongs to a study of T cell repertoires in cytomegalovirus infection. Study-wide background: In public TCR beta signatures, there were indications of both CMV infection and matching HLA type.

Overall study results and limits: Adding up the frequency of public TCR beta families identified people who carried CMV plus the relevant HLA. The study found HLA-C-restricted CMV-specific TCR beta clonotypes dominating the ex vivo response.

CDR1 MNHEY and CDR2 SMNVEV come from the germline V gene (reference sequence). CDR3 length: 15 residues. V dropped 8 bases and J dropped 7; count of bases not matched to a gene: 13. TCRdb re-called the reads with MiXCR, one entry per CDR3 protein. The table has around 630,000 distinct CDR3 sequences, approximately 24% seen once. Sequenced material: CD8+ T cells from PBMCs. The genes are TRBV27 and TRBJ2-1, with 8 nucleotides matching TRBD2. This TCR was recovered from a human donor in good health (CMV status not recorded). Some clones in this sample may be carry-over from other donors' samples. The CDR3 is CASPNRAGGTNEQFF. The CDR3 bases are TGTGCCAGCCCGAACAGGGCGGGGGGCACTAATGAGCAGTTCTTC.